Following are 11 T cell receptor beta chains from one sample sequenced in a study of identical twins. TCRdb reprocessed the 5' RACE reads with MiXCR, giving one entry per CDR3 protein. The sample has some 570,000 distinct CDR3 sequences, 20% to 25% seen once. These same data were also listed under a study on yellow fever vaccine responses in identical twins.

Sequencing used CD4+ T cells sorted from blood. These receptor sequences come from a woman aged 18 to 35 in good health.

This clonotype was found many times. V is TRBV7-9 and J is TRBJ1-4; 9 bases match TRBD1. Trimming at V came to 6 bases and at J to 2 bases, leaving 4 bases not matched to a gene. The germline V gene has CDR1 SEHNR and CDR2 FQNEAQ (reference sequence). The CDR3 runs to 15 residues. CDR3 amino acids: CASRPTGGTNEKLFF. CDR3 bases: TGTGCCAGCAGGCCTACAGGGGGCACTAATGAAAAACTGTTTTTT.

This clonotype turned up a few times. The gene calls are TRBV12-3 or TRBV12-4 and TRBJ2-7; the D gene could be TRBD1 or TRBD2 (5 bases each). V was clipped by 5 bases and J by 3 bases, with 8 bases between them. The CDR3 loop spans 12 amino acids. The CDR3 bases are TGTGCCAGCAGTCGGGACCACTACGAGCAGTACGTC. The encoded protein is CASSRDHYEQYV.

The V call is TRBV28, the J call TRBJ2-1; 8 bases map to TRBD2. V lost 8 bases, J lost 0 bases, and 3 bases stayed unmatched. Germline CDR1 MDHEN, CDR2 SYDVKM. The CDR3 runs 14 residues. This chain's CDR3 is CASASGSSYNEQFF. The CDR3 DNA reads TGTGCCAGCGCCAGCGGGAGCTCCTACAATGAGCAGTTCTTC.

The rearrangement joins TRBV3-1 to TRBJ2-4, with 13 positions matching TRBD2. Germline trimming cut 1 base from V and 0 bases from J; bases unmatched to any gene: 3. Germline V gene data show CDR1 as LGHDT and CDR2 as YNNKEL (reference sequence). This CDR3 has 18 amino acids. As DNA, the CDR3 is TGTGCCAGCAGCCAAGGGACTAGCGGGGGAGTAGCCAAAAACATTCAGTACTTC. Its protein is CASSQGTSGGVAKNIQYF. Based on the CDR3 plus reference TRBV3-1 and TRBJ2-4, the full variable domain is DTAVSQTPKYLVTQMGNDKSIKCEQNLGHDTMYWYKQDSKKFLKIMFSYNNKELIINETVPNRFSPKSPDKAHLNLHINSLELGDSAVYFCASSQGTSGGVAKNIQYFGAGTRLSVL.

The genes are TRBV20-1 and TRBJ1-1, with D hard to call. The CDR3 sequence is 15 residues long. The ends were cut back, 0 bases at V and 0 bases at J, with 11 bases in the middle. The germline gives CDR1 DFQATT, CDR2 SNEGSKA (reference sequence). The CDR3 spells CSARDIQIMNTEAFF. CDR3 DNA sequence: TGCAGTGCTAGAGATATACAGATCATGAACACTGAAGCTTTCTTT.

This clonotype was observed a few times. The CDR3 sequence: CSARGLAGDNEQFF. The CDR3 coding sequence is TGCAGTGCTAGAGGTCTAGCGGGGGACAATGAGCAGTTCTTC. The chain carries TRBV20-1 and TRBJ2-1, with 10 positions matching TRBD2. CDR1 and CDR2 (germline): DFQATT, SNEGSKA (reference sequence). V lost 1 base to trimming and J lost 5 bases; unmatched junction nucleotides: 2. The CDR3 has 14 residues.

CDR3: CASRPTGGAYNEQFF. The DNA of the CDR3 is TGTGCCAGCAGACCAACAGGGGGGGCGTACAATGAGCAGTTCTTC. The chain employs TRBV12-3 or TRBV12-4 and TRBJ2-1; possible D gene TRBD1, 8 bases. V was pared by 6 bases and J by 4 bases, with 16 bases between. The CDR3 is 15 residues long.

This chain joins TRBV20-1 and TRBJ1-1; TRBD1 matches 8 bases. The germline CDR1 and CDR2 sequences are DFQATT and SNEGSKA (reference sequence). CDR3 length equals 13 residues. The V gene end was trimmed by 5 bases and the J gene end by 11 bases; junction bases not matched to a gene: 13. In DNA form, the CDR3 reads TGCAGTGCTCCGGGACAGGATCCTAGGGGGGCTTTCTTT. This codes for CSAPGQDPRGAFF.

The chain employs TRBV5-1 and TRBJ2-1; D might be TRBD1 or TRBD2, each matching 5 bases. CDR3 length: 15 residues. V lost 2 bases and J lost 6, with 15 bases in between. Germline-derived CDR1 and CDR2 are SGHRS and YFSETQ. The CDR3 DNA sequence: TGCGCCAGCAGCTTCGGACATCTGGAGGCCAATGAGCAGTTCTTC. This gives the protein CASSFGHLEANEQFF.

This clonotype appeared a few times. The rearrangement uses TRBV3-1 and TRBJ1-6, with D perhaps matching TRBD1 (5 bases). V lost 4 bases and J lost 8, with 12 bases in between. The CDR3 extends over 14 amino acids. In germline, CDR1 is LGHDT, CDR2 YNNKEL (reference sequence). In DNA, the CDR3 is TGTGCCAGCAGCCGCTTCCAGGGTGATTCACCCCTCCACTTT. As protein: CASSRFQGDSPLHF. The full variable domain, in which reference TRBV3-1 and TRBJ1-6 provide the parts outside the CDR3, is DTAVSQTPKYLVTQMGNDKSIKCEQNLGHDTMYWYKQDSKKFLKIMFSYNNKELIINETVPNRFSPKSPDKAHLNLHINSLELGDSAVYFCASSRFQGDSPLHFGNGTRLTVT.

The chain employs TRBV9 and TRBJ1-2; TRBD1 matches 7 bases. The CDR3 is 15 amino acids. From germline, CDR1 is SGDLS and CDR2 YYNGEE. V was clipped by 4 bases and J by 4 bases; unmatched bases: 10. The CDR3 sequence is CASSTMDRSFYGYTF. Written as DNA, the CDR3 is TGTGCCAGCAGCACCATGGACAGGTCCTTCTATGGCTACACCTTC.